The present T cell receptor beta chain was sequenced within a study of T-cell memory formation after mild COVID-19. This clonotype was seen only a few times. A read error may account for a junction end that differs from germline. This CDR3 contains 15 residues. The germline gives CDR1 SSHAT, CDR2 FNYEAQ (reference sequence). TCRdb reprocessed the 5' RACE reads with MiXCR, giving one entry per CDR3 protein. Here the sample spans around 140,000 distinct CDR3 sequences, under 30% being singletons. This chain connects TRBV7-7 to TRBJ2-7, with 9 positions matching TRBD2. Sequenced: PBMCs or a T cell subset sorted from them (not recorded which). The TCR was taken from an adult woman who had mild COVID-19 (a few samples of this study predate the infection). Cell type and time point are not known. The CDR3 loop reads CASSASAGGLYEQYF. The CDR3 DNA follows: TGTGCTAGCAGCGCCTCAGCGGGAGGCCTATACGAGCAGTACTTC.